This T cell receptor (beta chain) was identified in a study of blood T cell repertoires in COVID-19. Study details: Acute and convalescent COVID-19 specimens originated in the United States, Italy and Spain.

Germline loops: CDR1 MNHEY, CDR2 SVGAGI. There are 14 residues in the CDR3. V was pared by 8 bases and J by 3 bases, with 9 bases of the junction left unmatched. Original processing notes: By means of reference gene primer amplification, nucleated cell counts were estimated. TCRdb's table, derived via immunoSEQ multiplex PCR, lists solely in-frame clones and lacks some. V and J calls and clone size are those listed in that table; D and trimming were worked out from the DNA. Of about 97,000 clones in the sample, about 91% were seen once. The chain has TRBV6-5 and TRBJ2-7; 8 bases fit TRBD1. The TCR comes from a man aged 18 to 29 with acute or convalescent COVID-19. Sequencing used peripheral blood. In nucleotides, the CDR3 is TGTGCCAGCTTTGGGACAGGTGAGGGCTACGAGCAGTACTTC. Translated, it gives CASFGTGEGYEQYF.